This TCR beta chain emerged from a study of control samples from healthy donors and cancer patients. Measured with immunoSEQ multiplex PCR; TCRdb has only the in-frame clones, and not every one. This sample has about 160,000 clones; nearly 96% occur once, and the top ten carry over 1%. Per the germline V gene, CDR1 is MGHRA and CDR2 is YSYEKL. V gave up 4 bases and J gave up 4 bases; unmatched junction bases: 15. The CDR3 sequence is 18 residues long. Sequencing was done on a sample of blood. V is TRBV4-1 and J is TRBJ2-1; 8 bases agree with TRBD2. This clonotype was sampled from a woman aged 30 to 39 in good health. The CDR3 loop is CASSRGSQTSESYNEQFF. The CDR3 DNA reads as TGCGCCAGCAGCCGCGGATCGCAGACTAGCGAGTCTTACAATGAGCAGTTCTTC.